These T cell receptor beta chains were read from a single sample in a study of blood T cells in healthy people across ages. TCRdb recomputed calls from the 5' RACE reads with MiXCR, one row per CDR3 protein. Here the sample spans 1,500,000 or so distinct CDR3 sequences, less than 45% being singletons. Material for sequencing was blood. The source of these receptors is a young woman in good health. Both conserved end residues are part of each CDR3. Each record gives: D gene, V gene, J gene, clone size, CDR3 DNA, CDR3 protein. D genes are given only for firm matches. Expanded clones get a size class; other rows say once, few or many, or leave the size out.

D gene: NA; V gene: TRBV27; J gene: TRBJ2-1; clone size: once; CDR3 DNA: TGTGCCAGCAGTTTAGTGGGGGGGCATTACAATGGGCAGTTCTTC; CDR3 protein: CASSLVGGHYNGQFF
D gene: NA; V gene: TRBV20-1; J gene: TRBJ1-2; clone size: once; CDR3 DNA: TGCAGTGCTAGAGATCAGGGGCGGACAGTGTCAGGTCAGAACTATGGCTACACCTTC; CDR3 protein: CSARDQGRTVSGQNYGYTF
D gene: NA; V gene: TRBV5-1; J gene: TRBJ1-4; clone size: many; CDR3 DNA: TGCGCCAGCAGCTTCGGACCACCCCCCGAAGGTGAAAAACTGTTTTTT; CDR3 protein: CASSFGPPPEGEKLFF
D gene: TRBD2; V gene: TRBV3-1; J gene: TRBJ2-7; clone size: NA; CDR3 DNA: TGTGCCAGCAGCCAGGCGGGAGTTAACGAGCAGTACTTC; CDR3 protein: CASSQAGVNEQYF
D gene: NA; V gene: TRBV5-1; J gene: TRBJ1-5; clone size: NA; CDR3 DNA: TGCGCCAGCAGCTTGGATGCAGGGTCCAATCAGCCCCAGCATTTT; CDR3 protein: CASSLDAGSNQPQHF
D gene: TRBD1; V gene: TRBV20-1; J gene: TRBJ1-2; clone size: NA; CDR3 DNA: TGCAGTGCTAGAGGCCGGGACAGGGAAGGCTTCTATGGCTACACCTTC; CDR3 protein: CSARGRDREGFYGYTF
D gene: NA; V gene: TRBV4-2; J gene: TRBJ1-4; clone size: NA; CDR3 DNA: TGTGCCAGCAGCAATTCACAGGCAACTAATGAAAAACTGTTTTTT; CDR3 protein: CASSNSQATNEKLFF
D gene: TRBD1; V gene: TRBV6-2/TRBV6-3; J gene: TRBJ2-1; clone size: NA; CDR3 DNA: TGTGCCAGCAGCATGGGACAGTACTCCTACAATGAGCAGTTCTTC; CDR3 protein: CASSMGQYSYNEQFF
D gene: NA; V gene: TRBV9; J gene: TRBJ2-1; clone size: NA; CDR3 DNA: TGTGCCAGCAGCGTAGGTTCAAAGAAATTCAATGAGCAGTTCTTC; CDR3 protein: CASSVGSKKFNEQFF
D gene: TRBD2; V gene: TRBV11-2; J gene: TRBJ2-1; clone size: NA; CDR3 DNA: TGTGCCAGCAGCTTTTGGACTAGCGGTATCAATGAGCAGTTCTTC; CDR3 protein: CASSFWTSGINEQFF
D gene: NA; V gene: TRBV20-1; J gene: TRBJ2-7; clone size: NA; CDR3 DNA: TGCAGTGCGACACCAGGTTACAGCGAGCAGTACTTC; CDR3 protein: CSATPGYSEQYF
D gene: NA; V gene: TRBV28; J gene: TRBJ2-3; clone size: few; CDR3 DNA: TGTGCCAGCAGCATAGGGGGTTCAGATACGCAGTATTTT; CDR3 protein: CASSIGGSDTQYF
D gene: NA; V gene: TRBV29-1; J gene: TRBJ1-4; clone size: NA; CDR3 DNA: TGCAGCGTTGTCAGTCAGGGAGGTGGTGGAAAACTGTTTTTT; CDR3 protein: CSVVSQGGGGKLFF
D gene: TRBD1; V gene: TRBV7-9; J gene: TRBJ1-5; clone size: many; CDR3 DNA: TGTGCCAGCAGCTTGGGGACAGGTAGCAATCAGCCCCAGCATTTT; CDR3 protein: CASSLGTGSNQPQHF
D gene: TRBD1; V gene: TRBV20-1; J gene: TRBJ2-7; clone size: NA; CDR3 DNA: TGCAGTGCTGGGACAGTGGACGAAGCTAGCTACGAGCAGTACTTC; CDR3 protein: CSAGTVDEASYEQYF
D gene: NA; V gene: TRBV7-2; J gene: TRBJ1-2; clone size: NA; CDR3 DNA: TGTGCCAGCAGCTTAGGGGGCAGGCGCAACTATGGCTACACCTTC; CDR3 protein: CASSLGGRRNYGYTF
D gene: NA; V gene: TRBV20-1; J gene: TRBJ1-5; clone size: few; CDR3 DNA: TGCAGTGCCCCAACGGGGATAGGTAGCAATCAGCCCCAGCATTTT; CDR3 protein: CSAPTGIGSNQPQHF
D gene: NA; V gene: TRBV20-1; J gene: TRBJ2-2; clone size: NA; CDR3 DNA: TGCAGTGCTAGCGGCAGGGAGAACACCGGGGAGCTGTTTTTT; CDR3 protein: CSASGRENTGELFF
D gene: NA; V gene: TRBV12-3/TRBV12-4; J gene: TRBJ2-1; clone size: NA; CDR3 DNA: TGTGCCAGCAATAGACAGGTCTACAATGAGCAGTTCTTC; CDR3 protein: CASNRQVYNEQFF
D gene: TRBD1; V gene: TRBV4-3; J gene: TRBJ2-7; clone size: NA; CDR3 DNA: TGCGCCAGCAGCCAGGACAGGGGCCACAGCTCCTACAATGAGCAGTACTTC; CDR3 protein: CASSQDRGHSSYNEQYF
D gene: NA; V gene: TRBV7-8; J gene: TRBJ2-5; clone size: few; CDR3 DNA: TGTGCCAGCAGCTTAACTAGGGAGAGTCCGTACCAAGAGACCCAGTACTTC; CDR3 protein: CASSLTRESPYQETQYF
D gene: NA; V gene: TRBV7-9; J gene: TRBJ1-1; clone size: few; CDR3 DNA: TGTGCCAGCAGGGCGCGACTTAAGAACACTGAAGCTTTCTTT; CDR3 protein: CASRARLKNTEAFF
D gene: NA; V gene: TRBV12-3/TRBV12-4; J gene: TRBJ2-2; clone size: NA; CDR3 DNA: TGTGCCAGCAGTTTTAGGGGGGCCGAACCCGGGGAGCTGTTTTTT; CDR3 protein: CASSFRGAEPGELFF
D gene: NA; V gene: TRBV20-1; J gene: TRBJ2-1; clone size: NA; CDR3 DNA: TGCAGCGCTAGACCTGAACTAGCCTGGAATGAGCAGTTCTTC; CDR3 protein: CSARPELAWNEQFF
D gene: NA; V gene: TRBV18; J gene: TRBJ1-4; clone size: NA; CDR3 DNA: TGTGCCAGCCCACCTATGGCGGCCGGTAATGAAAAACTGTTTTTT; CDR3 protein: CASPPMAAGNEKLFF
D gene: TRBD1; V gene: TRBV25-1; J gene: TRBJ1-2; clone size: NA; CDR3 DNA: TGTGCCAGCAGCAACTCCGGGACAGAGAAAAGCTATGGCTACACCTTC; CDR3 protein: CASSNSGTEKSYGYTF
D gene: NA; V gene: TRBV29-1; J gene: TRBJ1-2; clone size: NA; CDR3 DNA: TGCAGCGTTGAGAGTCTGAATAACTATGGCTACACCTTC; CDR3 protein: CSVESLNNYGYTF
D gene: NA; V gene: TRBV20-1; J gene: TRBJ1-5; clone size: NA; CDR3 DNA: TGCAGTGCTAGTCGCAAGGCTCAGCCCCAGCATTTT; CDR3 protein: CSASRKAQPQHF
D gene: NA; V gene: TRBV27; J gene: TRBJ1-4; clone size: NA; CDR3 DNA: TGTGCCAGCAGTAAGGCCTTTAATCCAGAAAAACTGTTTTTT; CDR3 protein: CASSKAFNPEKLFF
D gene: NA; V gene: TRBV29-1; J gene: TRBJ2-1; clone size: NA; CDR3 DNA: TGCAGCGTCGGGGGGCCCGAAAGGAGTGAGCAGTTCTTC; CDR3 protein: CSVGGPERSEQFF
D gene: TRBD1; V gene: TRBV5-1; J gene: TRBJ2-7; clone size: NA; CDR3 DNA: TGCGCCAGCAGCGGAACCGGGACAGGATACGAGCAGTACTTC; CDR3 protein: CASSGTGTGYEQYF
D gene: TRBD1; V gene: TRBV10-3; J gene: TRBJ1-1; clone size: few; CDR3 DNA: TGTGCCATCAGACAGGGGGCTTTGAACACTGAAGCTTTCTTT; CDR3 protein: CAIRQGALNTEAFF
D gene: NA; V gene: TRBV7-9; J gene: TRBJ1-1; clone size: few; CDR3 DNA: TGTGCCAGCAGCGGGATCGAGAGTTCAAGCGAAGCTTTCTTT; CDR3 protein: CASSGIESSSEAFF
D gene: NA; V gene: TRBV18; J gene: TRBJ1-5; clone size: NA; CDR3 DNA: TGTGCCAGCTCACCAGATACAGCACGCAATCAGCCCCAGCATTTT; CDR3 protein: CASSPDTARNQPQHF
D gene: NA; V gene: TRBV6-2/TRBV6-3; J gene: TRBJ2-1; clone size: NA; CDR3 DNA: TGTGCCAGCAGTAACCAACGGGGGCATGAGCAGTTCTTC; CDR3 protein: CASSNQRGHEQFF
D gene: TRBD1; V gene: TRBV30; J gene: TRBJ1-1; clone size: NA; CDR3 DNA: TGTGGGGGGACAGGGAGCACTGAAGCTTTCTTT; CDR3 protein: CGGTGSTEAFF
D gene: NA; V gene: TRBV30; J gene: TRBJ1-1; clone size: NA; CDR3 DNA: TGTGCCTGGAGTGTACAAGTCACTGAAGCTTTCTTT; CDR3 protein: CAWSVQVTEAFF
D gene: TRBD1; V gene: TRBV6-5; J gene: TRBJ2-7; clone size: few; CDR3 DNA: TGTGCCAGCAGAAGGACAGGGGGCAATGAGCAGTACTTC; CDR3 protein: CASRRTGGNEQYF
D gene: NA; V gene: TRBV25-1; J gene: TRBJ2-5; clone size: NA; CDR3 DNA: TGTGCCAGCACTGGTCATGGCGAGACCCAGTACTTC; CDR3 protein: CASTGHGETQYF
D gene: TRBD1; V gene: TRBV12-3/TRBV12-4; J gene: TRBJ1-2; clone size: few; CDR3 DNA: TGTGCCAGCAGTCCCCCAGGACAGGGAAAGGAGGGCTACACCTTC; CDR3 protein: CASSPPGQGKEGYTF
D gene: TRBD1; V gene: TRBV20-1; J gene: TRBJ2-3; clone size: NA; CDR3 DNA: TGCAGTGCCCCGACAGGGGGCGGCACAGATACGCAGTATTTT; CDR3 protein: CSAPTGGGTDTQYF